This entry is about one TCR beta chain. TCRdb's table, derived via immunoSEQ multiplex PCR, lists solely in-frame clones and lacks some. The table includes around 40,000 clones, roughly 94% detected once. The CDR3 is made up of 12 amino acids. V shed 5 bases and J shed 4 bases, with 9 bases lying between them. From germline, CDR1 is MGHDK and CDR2 SYGVNS. The data originate from a study of T cell changes during pregnancy in multiple sclerosis. V gene TRBV25-1 combines with J gene TRBJ2-7; D remains unclear. The clonotype comes from a female donor with multiple sclerosis, enrolled in a pregnancy study. This specimen was CD4+ T cells from peripheral blood mononuclear cells, taken in the third trimester of pregnancy. CDR3 protein: CASSSPFYEQYF. CDR3 in DNA: TGTGCCAGCAGTTCCCCTTTTTACGAGCAGTACTTC.